One sample yielded the 5 T cell receptor beta chains listed below, sequenced in a study of vaccination and CD4 T cells after COVID-19. Treatment of the sample: approximately nine-day PBMC culture with coronavirus spike peptide pools or control peptides (ViraFEST assay). The Oncomine TCR Beta short-read assay generated sequence data from the DNA of cultured CD4+ T cells. TCRdb redid the calling of the PCR reads with MiXCR, one entry per CDR3 protein. Of 8,000 or so distinct CDR3 sequences in the sample, around a fifth were seen once. Their recognized antigens are unknown. Sequencing used CD4+ T cells from blood, cultured in vitro, obtained after SARS-CoV-2 vaccination. Receptors originate from a human donor who had recovered from COVID-19.

This sequence joins TRBV6-1 and TRBJ2-1; D unresolved. V was clipped by 6 bases and J by 2 bases, with 11 bases between them. The CDR3 runs 14 residues. Germline CDR1 MNHNS, CDR2 SASEGT. The CDR3 nucleotides are TGTGCCAGCAGCCCGGTCCCGACCTACAATGAGCAGTTCTTC. This sequence encodes CASSPVPTYNEQFF.

This clonotype is deemed medium-sized. The chain recombines TRBV20-1 with TRBJ2-7; 7 bases match TRBD2. The V gene end was trimmed by 6 bases and the J gene end by 7 bases; junction bases not matched to a gene: 18. There are 15 residues in the CDR3. Germline V gene sequence: CDR1 DFQATT, CDR2 SNEGSKA (reference sequence). CDR3 sequence reads: CSAQPPPTGGREQYF. DNA for the CDR3: TGCAGTGCCCAACCTCCCCCGACGGGGGGTCGGGAGCAGTACTTC.

By share, this clonotype counts as medium-sized (0.01 to 0.1%). The chain uses TRBV20-1 and TRBJ1-2, with D perhaps matching TRBD1 (5 bases). Germline-derived CDR1 and CDR2 are DFQATT and SNEGSKA (reference sequence). The CDR3 consists of 16 residues. The V end lost 0 bases, the J end lost 11 bases, and 25 bases lay between the germline ends. CDR3 DNA: TGCAGTGCTAGAGAGGTTTCAACAGGCCTAGTCGTACGGTACACCTTC. Translating it yields CSAREVSTGLVVRYTF.

This clonotype was seen a few times. This chain uses TRBV7-2 with TRBJ2-3; D is unclear. V dropped 5 bases and J dropped 14 bases, with 17 bases sitting between them. Per germline, CDR1 SGHTA and CDR2 FQGNSA. This CDR3 contains 12 residues. The DNA for the CDR3 is TGTGCCAGCAGCGCAATAGGCGCGTTCCTGTATTTT. Translation gives CASSAIGAFLYF.

In its sample, this clonotype is medium-sized (0.01 to 0.1%). CDR3 sequence reads: CASADGGNSPLHF. CDR3 nucleotides: TGTGCCAGCGCGGACGGGGGAAATTCACCCCTCCACTTT. The rearrangement uses TRBV6-1 and TRBJ1-6; D may be TRBD1 (5 bases). Trimming removed 8 bases at V and 7 bases at J, with 12 bases between. The CDR3 totals 13 residues. In germline, CDR1 is MNHNS, CDR2 SASEGT.